This passage covers 9 T cell receptor beta chains from one sample sequenced in a study of Tregs in tolerant kidney transplant recipients. Recipients received nonmyeloablative bone marrow transplants from related graft donors, with transient mixed chimerism. Sequenced by immunoSEQ multiplex PCR; TCRdb stores in-frame clones only, minus some. Here the sample spans roughly 80,000 clones, roughly nine tenths being singletons. The sample here was CD4+ T cells from blood (PBMCs), taken 24 months after the transplant. These receptors originate from a human patient who received a combined kidney and bone marrow transplant. T cells may partly derive from the graft donor.

DNA for the CDR3: TGTGCCAGCTCACCAAGGACAGGGGATGGGACTGAAGCTTTCTTT. This codes for CASSPRTGDGTEAFF. The chain is built from TRBV18 and TRBJ1-1, with TRBD1 matching 9 bases. V shed 2 bases and J 5 bases; nucleotides not matched to a gene: 6. Per the germline V gene, CDR1 is KGHSH and CDR2 is LQKENI. This CDR3 spans 15 amino acids.

The genes are TRBV5-4 and TRBJ1-5; TRBD1 is a possible D gene (5 bases). This CDR3 has 18 amino acids. Trimming cost V 1 base and J 0 bases, with 17 bases left between them. Germline V gene data show CDR1 as SGHNT and CDR2 as YYREEE (reference sequence). CDR3 nucleotides: TGTGCCAGCAGCTTGTGGCAGGGAGGAGGCTATAGCAATCAGCCCCAGCATTTT. Residues: CASSLWQGGGYSNQPQHF. The full variable domain, in which reference TRBV5-4 and TRBJ1-5 provide the parts outside the CDR3, is ETGVTQSPTHLIKTRGQQVTLRCSSQSGHNTVSWYQQALGQGPQFIFQYYREEENGRGNFPPRFSGLQFPNYSSELNVNALELDDSALYLCASSLWQGGGYSNQPQHFGDGTRLSIL.

The chain is built from TRBV5-6 and TRBJ2-7, with 8 bases fitting TRBD2. The CDR3 length is 15 residues. V was clipped by 0 bases and J by 7 bases; unmatched bases: 9. Germline-derived CDR1 and CDR2 are SGHDT and YYEEEE. The CDR3 spells CASSLEGLAGREQYF. The CDR3 coding sequence is TGTGCCAGCAGCTTGGAAGGACTAGCTGGTCGGGAGCAGTACTTC.

The chain has TRBV30 and TRBJ2-7; 7 bases agree with TRBD2. The length of the CDR3 is 14 residues. With 0 bases clipped from V and 6 bases from J, the junction kept 8 bases outside the gene matches. In germline, CDR1 is GTSNPN, CDR2 SVGIG (reference sequence). The CDR3 DNA reads TGTGCCTGGAGTGTTGGCGGGAGTGTTCGCGAGCAGTACTTC. Protein product: CAWSVGGSVREQYF.

The rearrangement joins TRBV5-1 to TRBJ2-1, with 8 bases aligning to TRBD2. This CDR3 comprises 15 residues. Germline loops: CDR1 SGHRS, CDR2 YFSETQ. V lost 4 bases, J lost 5 bases, and 8 bases stayed unmatched. The CDR3 nucleotides are TGCGCCAGCAGCCCGCGGGGGGAACAAAACAATGAGCAGTTCTTC. This codes for CASSPRGEQNNEQFF.

The CDR3 here is CASIAAESYEQYF. The CDR3 nucleotides are TGTGCCAGTATCGCGGCGGAATCCTACGAGCAGTACTTC. This chain joins TRBV19 and TRBJ2-7; D remains unclear. The ends were cut back, 7 bases at V and 1 base at J, with 11 bases in the middle. Germline loops: CDR1 LNHDA, CDR2 SQIVND (reference sequence). This CDR3 comprises 13 residues.

The V and J genes are TRBV27 and TRBJ2-2; 7 bases map to TRBD1. V shed 6 bases and J 1 base; nucleotides not matched to a gene: 8. Germline V gene sequence: CDR1 MNHEY, CDR2 SMNVEV (reference sequence). The length of the CDR3 is 16 residues. The CDR3 protein is CASRLQGRWNTGELFF. The CDR3 DNA is TGTGCCAGCAGGCTACAGGGGCGATGGAACACCGGGGAGCTGTTTTTT.

This chain connects TRBV19 to TRBJ2-3, with D unclear. Trimming cost V 8 bases and J 2 bases, with 5 bases left between them. Per germline, CDR1 LNHDA and CDR2 SQIVND (reference sequence). The CDR3 is 11 amino acids. The CDR3 loop reads CASATTDTQYF. DNA for the CDR3: TGTGCCAGTGCTACCACAGATACGCAGTATTTT. Together with reference TRBV19 and TRBJ2-3, the CDR3 gives the full variable domain: DGGITQSPKYLFRKEGQNVTLSCEQNLNHDAMYWYRQDPGQGLRLIYYSQIVNDFQKGDIAEGYSVSREKKESFPLTVTSAQKNPTAFYLCASATTDTQYFGPGTRLTVL.

This clone was seen a single time. V gene TRBV19 combines with J gene TRBJ1-5; 9 bases map to TRBD1. Germline values: CDR1 LNHDA, CDR2 SQIVND (reference sequence). The V gene end was trimmed by 4 bases and the J gene end by 0 bases; junction bases not matched to a gene: 4. The CDR3 has 16 amino acids. CDR3 loop: CASSRQGDGSNQPQHF. Here the CDR3 DNA reads TGTGCCAGTAGTAGACAGGGGGATGGTAGCAATCAGCCCCAGCATTTT.